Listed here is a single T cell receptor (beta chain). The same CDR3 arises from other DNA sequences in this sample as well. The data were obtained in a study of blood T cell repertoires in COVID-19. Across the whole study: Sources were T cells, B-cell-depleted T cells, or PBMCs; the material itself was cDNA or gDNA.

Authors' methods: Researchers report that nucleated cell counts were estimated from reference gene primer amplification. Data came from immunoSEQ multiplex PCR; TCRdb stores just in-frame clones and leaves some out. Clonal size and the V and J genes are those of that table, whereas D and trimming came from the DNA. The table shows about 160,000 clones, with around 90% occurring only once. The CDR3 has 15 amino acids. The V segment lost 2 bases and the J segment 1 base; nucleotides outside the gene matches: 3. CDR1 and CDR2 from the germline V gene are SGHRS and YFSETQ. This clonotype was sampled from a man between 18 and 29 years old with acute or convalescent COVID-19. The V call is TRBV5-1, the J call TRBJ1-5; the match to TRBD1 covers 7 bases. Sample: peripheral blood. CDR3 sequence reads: CASSFTGDSNQPQHF. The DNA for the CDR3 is TGCGCCAGCAGCTTTACAGGGGACAGCAATCAGCCCCAGCATTTT.